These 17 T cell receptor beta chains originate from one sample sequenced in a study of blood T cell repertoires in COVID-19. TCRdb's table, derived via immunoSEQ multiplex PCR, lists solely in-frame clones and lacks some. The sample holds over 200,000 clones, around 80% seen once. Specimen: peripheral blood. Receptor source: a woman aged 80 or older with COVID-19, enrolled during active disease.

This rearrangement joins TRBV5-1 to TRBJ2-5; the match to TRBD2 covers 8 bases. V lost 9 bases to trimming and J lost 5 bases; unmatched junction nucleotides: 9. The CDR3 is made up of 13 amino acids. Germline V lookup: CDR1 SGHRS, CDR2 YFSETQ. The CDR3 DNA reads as TGCGCCACAGGAGCGGGAGTAGAGGAGACCCAGTACTTC. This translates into CATGAGVEETQYF.

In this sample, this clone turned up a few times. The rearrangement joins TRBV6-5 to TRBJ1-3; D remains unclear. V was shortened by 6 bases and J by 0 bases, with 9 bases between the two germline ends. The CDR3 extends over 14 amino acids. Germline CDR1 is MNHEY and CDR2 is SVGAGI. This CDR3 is CASRTPSSGNTIYF. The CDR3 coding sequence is TGTGCCAGCAGAACCCCGAGCTCTGGAAACACCATATATTTT.

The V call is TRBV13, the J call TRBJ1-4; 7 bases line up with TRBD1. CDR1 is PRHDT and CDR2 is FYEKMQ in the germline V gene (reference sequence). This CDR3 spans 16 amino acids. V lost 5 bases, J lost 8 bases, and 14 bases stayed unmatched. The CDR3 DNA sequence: TGTGCCAGCAGCCGTGCTCAGTTGGGACAGTCGGAAAAACTGTTTTTT. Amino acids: CASSRAQLGQSEKLFF.

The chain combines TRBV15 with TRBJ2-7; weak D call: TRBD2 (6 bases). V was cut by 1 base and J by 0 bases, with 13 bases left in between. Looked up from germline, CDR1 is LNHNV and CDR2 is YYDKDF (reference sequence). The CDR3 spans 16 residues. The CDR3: CATSRGRETLSYEQYF. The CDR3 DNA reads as TGTGCCACCAGCAGAGGGAGGGAGACACTCTCCTACGAGCAGTACTTC.

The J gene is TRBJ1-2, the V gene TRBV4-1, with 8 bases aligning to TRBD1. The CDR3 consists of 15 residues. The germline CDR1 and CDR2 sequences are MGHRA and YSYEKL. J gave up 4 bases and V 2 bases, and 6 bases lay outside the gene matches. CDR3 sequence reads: CASSQPGQAIYGYTF. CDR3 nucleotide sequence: TGCGCCAGCAGCCAACCGGGACAGGCAATCTATGGCTACACCTTC.

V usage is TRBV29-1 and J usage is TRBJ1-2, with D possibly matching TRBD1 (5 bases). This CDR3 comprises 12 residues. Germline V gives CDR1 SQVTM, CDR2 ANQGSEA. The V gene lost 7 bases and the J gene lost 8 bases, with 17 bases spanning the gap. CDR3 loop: CSAEPGLGGYTF. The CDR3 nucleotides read TGCAGCGCTGAGCCAGGGCTGGGAGGCTACACCTTC. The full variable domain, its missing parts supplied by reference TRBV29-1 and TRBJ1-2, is SAVISQKPSRDICQRGTSLTIQCQVDSQVTMMFWYRQQPGQSLTLIATANQGSEATYESGFVIDKFPISRPNLTFSTLTVSNMSPEDSSIYLCSAEPGLGGYTFGSGTRLTVV.

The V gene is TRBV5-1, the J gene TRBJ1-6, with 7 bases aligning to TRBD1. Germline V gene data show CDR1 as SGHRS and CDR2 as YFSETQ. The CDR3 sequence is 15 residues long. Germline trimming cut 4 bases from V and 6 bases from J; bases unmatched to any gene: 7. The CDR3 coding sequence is TGCGCCAGCAGCCCCGAGGGGGCCCCTAATTCACCCCTCCACTTT. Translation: CASSPEGAPNSPLHF.

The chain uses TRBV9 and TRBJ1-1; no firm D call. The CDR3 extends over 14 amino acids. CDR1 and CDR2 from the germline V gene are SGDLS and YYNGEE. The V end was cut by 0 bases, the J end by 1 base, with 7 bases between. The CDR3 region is CASSVDRQNTEAFF. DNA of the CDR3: TGTGCCAGCAGCGTAGACCGACAGAACACTGAAGCTTTCTTT.

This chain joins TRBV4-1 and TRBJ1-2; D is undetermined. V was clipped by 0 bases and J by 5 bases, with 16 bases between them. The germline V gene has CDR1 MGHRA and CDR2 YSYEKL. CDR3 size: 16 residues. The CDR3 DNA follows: TGCGCCAGCAGCCAAGATTGGTCCGGAACAGCTTATGGCTACACCTTC. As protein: CASSQDWSGTAYGYTF.

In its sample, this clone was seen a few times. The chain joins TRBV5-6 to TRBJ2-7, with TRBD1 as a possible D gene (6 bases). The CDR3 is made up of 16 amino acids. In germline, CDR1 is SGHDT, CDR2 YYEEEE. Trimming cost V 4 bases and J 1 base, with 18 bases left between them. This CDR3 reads CASSNGMGRGSYEQYF. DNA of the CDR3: TGTGCCAGCAGCAACGGGATGGGCAGGGGATCCTACGAGCAGTACTTC.

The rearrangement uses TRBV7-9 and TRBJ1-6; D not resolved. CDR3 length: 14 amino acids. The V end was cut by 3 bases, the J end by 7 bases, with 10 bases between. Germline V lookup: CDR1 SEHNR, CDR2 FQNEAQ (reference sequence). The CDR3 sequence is CASSFDMNNSPLHF. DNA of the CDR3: TGTGCCAGCAGCTTTGACATGAACAATTCACCCCTCCACTTT.

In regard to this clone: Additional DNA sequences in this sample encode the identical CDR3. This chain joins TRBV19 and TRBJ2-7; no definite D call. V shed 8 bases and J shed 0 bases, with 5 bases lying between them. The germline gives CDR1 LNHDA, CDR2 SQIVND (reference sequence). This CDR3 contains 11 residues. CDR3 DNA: TGTGCCAGTTCGAGCTCCTACGAGCAGTACTTC. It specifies CASSSSYEQYF.

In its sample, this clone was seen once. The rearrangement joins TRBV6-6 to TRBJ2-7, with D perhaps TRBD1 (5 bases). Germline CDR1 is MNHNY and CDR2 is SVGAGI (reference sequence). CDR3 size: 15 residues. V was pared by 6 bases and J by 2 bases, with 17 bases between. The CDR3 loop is CASSGGPGYTYEQYF. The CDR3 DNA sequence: TGTGCCAGCAGCGGCGGCCCAGGGTACACCTACGAGCAGTACTTC.

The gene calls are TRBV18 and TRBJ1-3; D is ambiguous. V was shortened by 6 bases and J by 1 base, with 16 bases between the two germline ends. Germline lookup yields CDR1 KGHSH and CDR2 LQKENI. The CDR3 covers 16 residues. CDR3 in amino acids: CASSHSPSGSGNTIYF. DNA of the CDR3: TGTGCCAGCTCTCATTCCCCCTCGGGTTCTGGAAACACCATATATTTT.

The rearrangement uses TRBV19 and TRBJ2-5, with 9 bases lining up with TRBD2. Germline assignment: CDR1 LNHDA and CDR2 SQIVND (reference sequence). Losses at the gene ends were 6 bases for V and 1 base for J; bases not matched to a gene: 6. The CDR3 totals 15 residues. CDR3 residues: CASSPTSGPQETQYF. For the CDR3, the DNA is TGTGCCAGTAGCCCGACTAGCGGACCCCAAGAGACCCAGTACTTC.

CDR3 coding DNA: TGTGCCAGCAGCGATGGACAGGGGCCGAATCAGCCCCAGCATTTT. The encoded protein is CASSDGQGPNQPQHF. The genes are TRBV5-6 and TRBJ1-5, with 9 positions matching TRBD1. V shed 4 bases, J shed 4 bases, and the junction held 6 bases outside the gene matches. Germline V lookup: CDR1 SGHDT, CDR2 YYEEEE. This CDR3 has 15 amino acids. The complete variable domain, with remaining parts taken from reference TRBV5-6 and TRBJ1-5, reads DAGVTQSPTHLIKTRGQQVTLRCSPKSGHDTVSWYQQALGQGPQFIFQYYEEEERQRGNFPDRFSGHQFPNYSSELNVNALLLGDSALYLCASSDGQGPNQPQHFGDGTRLSIL.

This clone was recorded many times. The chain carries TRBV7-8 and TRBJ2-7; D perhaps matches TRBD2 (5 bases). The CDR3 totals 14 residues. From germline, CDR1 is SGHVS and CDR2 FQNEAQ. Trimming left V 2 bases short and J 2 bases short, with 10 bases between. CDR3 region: CASSLFGETYEQYF. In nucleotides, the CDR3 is TGTGCCAGCAGCTTATTCGGGGAAACCTACGAGCAGTACTTC.